Following are 24 T cell receptor beta chains from one sample sequenced in a study of cytomegalovirus exposure and HLA in healthy donors (dated by TCRdb to 2016 to 2017). Library creation used the immunoSEQ multiplex PCR assay. For the multiplex PCR, a mixture combining 60 forward primers for TCR Vbeta segments and 13 reverse primers for TCR Jbeta segments was used. TCRdb holds this immuneACCESS table with in-frame rearrangements only. Some clones are missing; in checked studies, unresolved V genes explain under half, and the rest has no known cause. The sample table gives some 130,000 clones. Around 1.5% of the sample comes from the top ten. Sequences were obtained from PBMCs. These receptors were obtained from a woman aged 35 to 49 in good health and CMV-seronegative.

This sequence joins TRBV19 and TRBJ2-5; D perhaps matches TRBD1 (5 bases). The CDR3 is 13 residues long. V lost 10 bases to trimming and J lost 2 bases, with 14 bases between them. CDR1 and CDR2 (germline): LNHDA, SQIVND (reference sequence). The CDR3 sequence is CATKGQGQETQYF. The CDR3, as DNA: TGTGCCACCAAAGGGCAGGGACAAGAGACCCAGTACTTC.

This chain joins TRBV6-5 and TRBJ1-5; D perhaps matches TRBD1 (6 bases). The CDR3 has 13 amino acids. Germline CDR1 MNHEY, CDR2 SVGAGI. V was shortened by 3 bases and J by 7 bases, with 10 bases between the two germline ends. For the CDR3, the DNA is TGTGCCAGCAGTTATACAGGGTGGCAGCCCCAGCATTTT. Its translation is CASSYTGWQPQHF.

This rearrangement joins TRBV11-3 to TRBJ1-2; 7 nucleotides align to TRBD1. Germline V gene lookup returns CDR1 SGHNT and CDR2 YENEEA. CDR3 length: 13 amino acids. The junction had 5 bases not matched to a gene; V was cut back by 4 bases and J by 6 bases. CDR3 nucleotide sequence: TGTGCCAGCAGCTCTGACAGGGACCATGGCTACACCTTC. Its translation is CASSSDRDHGYTF.

CDR3 sequence: CASSSGLSGNTIYF. The CDR3 region has the DNA TGTGCCAGCAGCTCGGGACTCTCTGGAAACACCATATATTTT. V gene TRBV7-8 combines with J gene TRBJ1-3, with a tentative D call TRBD1 (5 bases). Per germline, CDR1 SGHVS and CDR2 FQNEAQ. The length of the CDR3 is 14 residues. Trimming took off 4 bases at V and 0 bases at J, with 7 bases between the two ends.

The chain combines TRBV19 with TRBJ1-5; 10 bases are a match to TRBD1. J was trimmed by 0 bases and V by 5 bases; bases with no gene match: 16. The CDR3 extends over 20 amino acids. The V gene's germline CDR1 is LNHDA and CDR2 SQIVND (reference sequence). The DNA of the CDR3 is TGTGCCAGTAGTCCTTTCCAGGGACAGGGGATGTCATATAGCAATCAGCCCCAGCATTTT. This encodes CASSPFQGQGMSYSNQPQHF. Full variable domain (outside the CDR3, taken from reference TRBV19 and TRBJ1-5): DGGITQSPKYLFRKEGQNVTLSCEQNLNHDAMYWYRQDPGQGLRLIYYSQIVNDFQKGDIAEGYSVSREKKESFPLTVTSAQKNPTAFYLCASSPFQGQGMSYSNQPQHFGDGTRLSIL.

The gene calls are TRBV5-1 and TRBJ2-1; a possible D gene is TRBD2 (6 bases). The CDR3 extends over 14 amino acids. Germline V gene data show CDR1 as SGHRS and CDR2 as YFSETQ. V gave up 5 bases and J gave up 0 bases, with 9 bases separating them. This CDR3 is CASRPGSSYNEQFF. In DNA form, the CDR3 reads TGCGCCAGCAGGCCCGGGAGCTCCTACAATGAGCAGTTCTTC.

The gene calls are TRBV4-3 and TRBJ1-1; the D gene is possibly TRBD1 (6 bases). CDR1 is LGHNA and CDR2 is YSLEER in the germline V gene. Trimming took off 0 bases at V and 8 bases at J, with 13 bases between the two ends. The CDR3 has 14 amino acids. The CDR3 here is CASSQDGTGKEAFF. The CDR3 bases are TGCGCCAGCAGCCAAGATGGAACAGGGAAGGAAGCTTTCTTT.

This chain links TRBV5-1 with TRBJ1-2; 9 bases map to TRBD1. The CDR3 is 15 amino acids. CDR1 and CDR2 (germline): SGHRS, YFSETQ. With V trimmed by 4 bases and J by 5 bases, 9 bases remained unmatched. CDR3 loop: CASSTQPDRGYGYTF. The CDR3 DNA sequence: TGCGCCAGCAGCACCCAACCCGACAGGGGGTATGGCTACACCTTC.

This chain uses TRBV4-2 with TRBJ1-2, with 9 bases matching TRBD1. Germline V gene lookup returns CDR1 LGHNA and CDR2 YNFKEQ. V dropped 0 bases and J dropped 7; count of bases not matched to a gene: 3. CDR3 size: 14 residues. This CDR3 reads CASSQEGQGGGYTF. CDR3 in DNA: TGTGCCAGCAGCCAAGAGGGACAGGGAGGTGGCTACACCTTC.

The V call is TRBV5-5, the J call TRBJ1-5, with D perhaps TRBD1 (6 bases). The ends were cut back, 4 bases at V and 4 bases at J, with 15 bases in the middle. Germline assignment: CDR1 SGHKS and CDR2 YYEKEE (reference sequence). CDR3 length equals 15 residues. The CDR3 coding sequence is TGTGCCAGCAGCCGTGAAAATACAGGGAATCAGCCCCAGCATTTT. Translation: CASSRENTGNQPQHF.

V is TRBV7-2 and J is TRBJ2-7, with 7 bases fitting TRBD1. This CDR3 spans 15 amino acids. Trimming removed 1 base from V and 2 bases from J; junction bases left unmatched: 5. Germline CDR1 SGHTA, CDR2 FQGNSA. The CDR3: CASSLDRGLTYEQYV. The CDR3 DNA reads as TGTGCCAGCAGCTTAGACAGGGGCCTAACCTACGAGCAGTACGTC.

The J gene is TRBJ2-2, the V gene TRBV5-4; 11 positions match TRBD2. Germline loops: CDR1 SGHNT, CDR2 YYREEE (reference sequence). The CDR3 contains 15 residues. Unmatched junction bases numbered 3, after V lost 4 bases and J lost 4 bases. CDR3 nucleotide sequence: TGTGCCAGCAGCCTTAGCGGGGGGGCCACCGGGGAGCTGTTTTTT. The encoded protein is CASSLSGGATGELFF.

The V and J genes are TRBV7-2 and TRBJ2-3; D is unresolved. The germline V gene has CDR1 SGHTA and CDR2 FQGNSA. The CDR3 is 16 residues long. Trimming pared 5 bases from V and 6 bases from J, leaving 21 bases between. For the CDR3, the DNA is TGTGCCAGCAGCCACCCCCCCTATGTCTCTCTGGATACGCAGTATTTT. Protein: CASSHPPYVSLDTQYF.

V usage is TRBV2 and J usage is TRBJ1-5; D remains ambiguous. CDR3 size: 13 residues. Germline assignment: CDR1 SNHLY and CDR2 FYNNEI. V was shortened by 2 bases and J by 3 bases, with 5 bases between the two germline ends. The DNA for the CDR3 is TGTGCCAGCAGTGAAAACAACAATCAGCCCCAGCATTTT. Amino acid sequence: CASSENNNQPQHF.

This rearrangement joins TRBV30 to TRBJ1-2; D uncertain. This CDR3 spans 12 amino acids. CDR1 is GTSNPN, CDR2 SVGIG, per germline (reference sequence). The CDR3 DNA follows: TGTTCTTATATGTCAGGTAACTATGGCTACACCTTC. Encoded protein: CSYMSGNYGYTF. The full variable domain, its missing parts supplied by reference TRBV30 and TRBJ1-2, is SQTIHQWPATLVQPVGSPLSLECTVEGTSNPNLYWYRQAAGRGLQLLFYSVGIGQISSEVPQNLSASRPQDRQFILSSKKLLLSDSGFYLCSYMSGNYGYTFGSGTRLTVV.

This chain uses TRBV19 with TRBJ1-1, with TRBD1 matching over 9 bases. CDR1 is LNHDA and CDR2 is SQIVND in the germline V gene (reference sequence). Trimming cost V 5 bases and J 4 bases; bases outside gene matches: 8. CDR3 size: 15 residues. CDR3 nucleotides: TGTGCCAGTAGTGTCCGGGACAGGGCGGCCACTGAAGCTTTCTTT. This translates into CASSVRDRAATEAFF. Complete variable domain (other parts from reference TRBV19 and TRBJ1-1): DGGITQSPKYLFRKEGQNVTLSCEQNLNHDAMYWYRQDPGQGLRLIYYSQIVNDFQKGDIAEGYSVSREKKESFPLTVTSAQKNPTAFYLCASSVRDRAATEAFFGQGTRLTVV.

The rearrangement uses TRBV11-2 and TRBJ1-2; TRBD1 aligns across 11 bases. CDR3 size: 15 residues. The J segment lost 5 bases and the V segment lost 1 base, leaving 3 bases of the junction unmatched. Germline V gives CDR1 SGHAT, CDR2 FQNNGV. CDR3 sequence (DNA): TGTGCCAGCAGCTTAGCCGGGACAGGGGGATATGGCTACACCTTC. Protein product: CASSLAGTGGYGYTF.

This chain uses TRBV7-2 with TRBJ1-3, with 7 nucleotides matching TRBD1. J gave up 6 bases and V 5 bases, and 7 bases lay outside the gene matches. The CDR3 spans 14 residues. Per germline, CDR1 SGHTA and CDR2 FQGNSA. Here the CDR3 reads CASSPPTGLNTIYF. The CDR3 coding sequence is TGTGCCAGCAGCCCACCGACAGGGCTAAACACCATATATTTT.

For the CDR3, the DNA is TGTGCCAGCAGTGCCCTCGGCAGGGGAGTTAATTCACCCCTCCACTTT. Residues: CASSALGRGVNSPLHF. The gene calls are TRBV2 and TRBJ1-6, with D tentatively TRBD1 (6 bases). CDR1 and CDR2 (germline): SNHLY, FYNNEI. The CDR3 runs 16 residues. The V and J ends lost 4 bases and 6 bases respectively, with 16 bases between them.

The chain couples TRBV2 to TRBJ1-1; 11 bases agree with TRBD1. Germline CDR1 is SNHLY and CDR2 is FYNNEI. J lost 2 bases, V lost 8 bases, and 7 bases had no gene match. This CDR3 contains 15 residues. The CDR3 sequence: CASLRDRGGNTEAFF. The CDR3 DNA sequence: TGTGCCAGCCTAAGGGACAGGGGGGGAAACACTGAAGCTTTCTTT.

The chain recombines TRBV28 with TRBJ1-6; D possibly corresponds to TRBD1 (5 bases). Germline V gene lookup returns CDR1 MDHEN and CDR2 SYDVKM. The V end was cut by 4 bases, the J end by 0 bases, with 16 bases between. The CDR3 contains 18 residues. Here the CDR3 reads CASSSYTTASSYNSPLHF. The CDR3 DNA is TGTGCCAGCAGTTCCTACACGACAGCGAGCTCCTATAATTCACCCCTCCACTTT. Together with reference TRBV28 and TRBJ1-6, the CDR3 gives the full variable domain: DVKVTQSSRYLVKRTGEKVFLECVQDMDHENMFWYRQDPGLGLRLIYFSYDVKMKEKGDIPEGYSVSREKKERFSLILESASTNQTSMYLCASSSYTTASSYNSPLHFGNGTRLTVT.

The CDR3: CASSLNPGGNSPLHF. The CDR3 bases are TGTGCCAGCAGCTTAAACCCAGGGGGCAATTCACCCCTCCACTTT. The V gene is TRBV7-3, the J gene TRBJ1-6; 8 positions match TRBD1. Trimming removed 1 base from V and 7 bases from J; junction bases left unmatched: 3. The CDR3 contains 15 residues. Germline lookup yields CDR1 SGHTA and CDR2 FQGTGA.

The chain couples TRBV5-4 to TRBJ2-4; a possible D gene is TRBD2 (7 bases). The CDR3 has 14 amino acids. CDR1 and CDR2 (germline): SGHNT, YYREEE (reference sequence). Trimming cost V 8 bases and J 2 bases, with 14 bases left between them. The DNA of the CDR3 is TGTGCCAGTGAGGAGGGGGGGACCAAAAACATTCAGTACTTC. Translated, it gives CASEEGGTKNIQYF.

The CDR3 protein is CASTGQGDSQTF. CDR3 nucleotide sequence: TGTGCCAGTACCGGGCAGGGGGACTCCCAAACCTTC. The chain couples TRBV19 to TRBJ1-2; 7 bases are a match to TRBD1. The CDR3 sequence is 12 residues long. Germline loops: CDR1 LNHDA, CDR2 SQIVND (reference sequence). The V gene end was trimmed by 7 bases and the J gene end by 14 bases; junction bases not matched to a gene: 13.